This T cell receptor beta chain was obtained from a study of CD8 T cells in ankylosing spondylitis. The CDR3 runs 15 residues. Germline CDR1 reads LGHNA; CDR2 reads YNFKEQ. The sample holds a few counts of this clonotype. The junction departs from germline at one end; a sequencing error may be responsible. TCRdb re-called the 5' RACE reads through MiXCR, storing one row per CDR3 protein. The sample shows 150,000 to 200,000 distinct CDR3 sequences, 11% of them seen only once. The sample taken for sequencing was blood, either unsorted or a sorted T cell fraction (not recorded which). This TCR was sampled from a male donor with ankylosing spondylitis or in good health (not recorded which). This chain connects TRBV4-2 to TRBJ2-1; 7 nucleotides match TRBD2. Here the CDR3 reads CVSSQVRLADNEQFF. CDR3 nucleotides: TGTGTCAGCAGCCAAGTTAGACTAGCAGACAATGAGCAGTTCTTC.